The clone carrying this T cell receptor (beta chain) appeared many times. As yet, its antigen is unknown. This entry is derived from a study of blood T cells in healthy people across ages. Alongside a J-beta primer mix, a sample-barcoded 5' primer served in a second PCR lasting roughly 6 to 12 cycles. TCRdb fed the 5' RACE reads into MiXCR, producing one record per CDR3 protein. The sample lists around 870,000 distinct CDR3 sequences; 29% were seen once. CDR3 length: 16 residues. Germline V lookup: CDR1 MNHEY, CDR2 SVGEGT. The V and J ends lost 1 base and 1 base respectively, with 13 bases between them. Overall study findings and caveats: A strong correlation was found between TCR beta diversity and the percentage of naive T cells.

PBMCs numbering at least 6.5 million were isolated per sample. The sample comprised blood. This TCR came from a woman older than 75 in good health. The chain couples TRBV6-2 or TRBV6-3 to TRBJ2-5, with D possibly matching TRBD2 (6 bases). The CDR3 loop reads CASSYFFSGPQETQYF. The CDR3 bases are TGTGCCAGCAGTTACTTTTTCAGCGGGCCCCAAGAGACCCAGTACTTC.